What follows are 14 T cell receptor beta chains derived from one specimen sequenced in a study of cytomegalovirus exposure and HLA in healthy donors. PCR employed 60 Vbeta and 13 Jbeta primers. Assay: immunoSEQ multiplex PCR; the TCRdb copy retains only in-frame clones and omits some. The repertoire holds 100,000 to 150,000 clones, with about four fifths as singletons. Sequenced sample: PBMCs. These receptors were obtained from a woman aged 55-75 years in good health and CMV-seropositive.

This clone was detected once. V gene TRBV10-3 combines with J gene TRBJ1-5; 9 nucleotides agree with TRBD1. The germline gives CDR1 ENHRY, CDR2 SYGVKD. CDR3 length equals 13 residues. The V gene end was trimmed by 6 bases and the J gene end by 4 bases; junction bases not matched to a gene: 1. Here the CDR3 DNA reads TGTGCCATCAGGGGACAGGGAAATCAGCCCCAGCATTTT. Amino acids: CAIRGQGNQPQHF.

The chain carries TRBV7-9 and TRBJ2-1, with D tentatively TRBD2 (5 bases). V lost 1 base to trimming and J lost 4 bases, with 17 bases between them. Germline V gene sequence: CDR1 SEHNR, CDR2 FQNEAQ (reference sequence). This CDR3 region has 17 residues. CDR3 bases: TGTGCCAGCAGCTTAGGGGGAGCAGGTACCAAATACAATGAGCAGTTCTTC. Translation gives CASSLGGAGTKYNEQFF.

In regard to this clone: At one end the junction does not follow the germline gene, possibly because of a read error. V gene TRBV2 combines with J gene TRBJ2-5, with 9 bases fitting TRBD2. The CDR3 has 14 residues. CDR1 and CDR2 from the germline V gene are SNHLY and FYNNEI. The CDR3 sequence: CGSIGTSKQETQYF. CDR3 DNA: TGTGGCAGCATAGGGACTAGCAAGCAAGAGACCCAGTACTTC.

The rearrangement uses TRBV14 and TRBJ2-7, with D maybe TRBD2 (6 bases). V was trimmed by 3 bases and J by 5 bases, leaving 20 bases between them. The CDR3 consists of 16 residues. From germline, CDR1 is SGHDN and CDR2 FVKESK. The DNA of the CDR3 is TGTGCCAGCAGCCAGTACAGACTAGATAAGACAGACGAGCAGTACTTC. Residues: CASSQYRLDKTDEQYF.

This chain joins TRBV5-1 and TRBJ2-1; TRBD2 matches at 7 bases. Per the germline V gene, CDR1 is SGHRS and CDR2 is YFSETQ. V shed 0 bases, J shed 4 bases, and the junction held 7 bases outside the gene matches. The CDR3 consists of 16 residues. The CDR3 sequence is CASSLVGGGVYNEQFF. The CDR3, as DNA: TGCGCCAGCAGCTTGGTTGGGGGAGGGGTTTACAATGAGCAGTTCTTC.

The V and J genes are TRBV19 and TRBJ1-1; 7 nucleotides line up with TRBD1. J was trimmed by 1 base and V by 1 base; bases with no gene match: 3. CDR1 and CDR2 from the germline V gene are LNHDA and SQIVND (reference sequence). The CDR3 is 15 amino acids. The CDR3 region is CASSIARTGNTEAFF. In DNA form, the CDR3 reads TGTGCCAGTAGTATAGCCCGGACAGGGAACACTGAAGCTTTCTTT.

This clone showed up just once. This chain joins TRBV7-2 and TRBJ1-5, with TRBD1 as a possible D gene (5 bases). The CDR3 sequence is 16 residues long. The V gene's germline CDR1 is SGHTA and CDR2 FQGNSA. V was pared by 1 base and J by 0 bases, with 10 bases between. The CDR3 reads CASSLGGGYSNQPQHF. CDR3 coding DNA: TGTGCCAGCAGCTTAGGCGGGGGGTATAGCAATCAGCCCCAGCATTTT.

CDR3: CASSVSWQGASEAFF. The CDR3, as DNA: TGTGCCAGCAGCGTAAGTTGGCAGGGGGCATCTGAAGCTTTCTTT. The chain recombines TRBV9 with TRBJ1-1, with 8 bases aligning to TRBD1. The CDR3 runs to 15 residues. The V gene end was trimmed by 1 base and the J gene end by 6 bases; junction bases not matched to a gene: 8. The germline V gene has CDR1 SGDLS and CDR2 YYNGEE.

The chain has TRBV27 and TRBJ2-1; no definite D call. Germline-derived CDR1 and CDR2 are MNHEY and SMNVEV (reference sequence). V lost 11 bases, J lost 7 bases, and 21 bases lay in between. The CDR3 extends over 14 amino acids. CDR3 sequence: CASGPGRLRNEQFF. CDR3 nucleotides: TGTGCCTCGGGTCCGGGTCGACTTAGGAATGAGCAGTTCTTC.

V gene TRBV2 combines with J gene TRBJ2-7, with TRBD1 as a possible D gene (6 bases). V shed 7 bases and J shed 2 bases, with 9 bases lying between them. CDR1 SNHLY and CDR2 FYNNEI come from the germline V gene. The CDR3 totals 12 residues. The CDR3 here is CASTRQAYEQYF. In nucleotides, the CDR3 is TGTGCCAGCACTAGACAGGCCTACGAGCAGTACTTC.

V gene TRBV12-5 combines with J gene TRBJ2-7; TRBD2 matches 11 bases. Trimming removed 0 bases from V and 2 bases from J; junction bases left unmatched: 15. The germline V gene has CDR1 LGHNT and CDR2 FRNRAP. The CDR3 is 20 amino acids. CDR3 sequence reads: CASGLVVSSGGPRSPYEQYF. In nucleotides, the CDR3 is TGTGCTAGTGGTTTGGTAGTGTCTAGCGGGGGGCCACGGAGCCCCTACGAGCAGTACTTC.

The chain employs TRBV2 and TRBJ1-2; 10 bases fit TRBD1. This CDR3 has 15 residues. Per the germline V gene, CDR1 is SNHLY and CDR2 is FYNNEI. J gave up 6 bases and V 4 bases, and 8 bases lay outside the gene matches. The CDR3 is CASSADRGDGDGYTF. CDR3 DNA sequence: TGTGCCAGCAGTGCGGACAGGGGGGACGGGGATGGCTACACCTTC. Combining the CDR3 with reference TRBV2 and TRBJ1-2 gives the whole variable domain EPEVTQTPSHQVTQMGQEVILRCVPISNHLYFYWYRQILGQKVEFLVSFYNNEISEKSEIFDDQFSVERPDGSNFTLKIRSTKLEDSAMYFCASSADRGDGDGYTFGSGTRLTVV.

The genes are TRBV7-9 and TRBJ2-1; 14 positions match TRBD2. The length of the CDR3 is 19 residues. The V gene's germline CDR1 is SEHNR and CDR2 FQNEAQ (reference sequence). The V gene end was trimmed by 5 bases and the J gene end by 0 bases; junction bases not matched to a gene: 9. The CDR3 protein is CASSPGTSGGMFSYNEQFF. In DNA, the CDR3 is TGTGCCAGCAGCCCCGGGACTAGCGGGGGAATGTTCTCCTACAATGAGCAGTTCTTC.

The genes are TRBV6-5 and TRBJ2-7; 8 nucleotides align to TRBD1. J lost 8 bases, V lost 6 bases, and 12 bases had no gene match. Germline CDR1 MNHEY, CDR2 SVGAGI. The CDR3 extends over 14 amino acids. CDR3 nucleotides: TGTGCCAGCAGAGCCGGGACAGGATACGTCAAGCAGTACTTC. This gives the protein CASRAGTGYVKQYF.